This is a list of T cell receptor beta chains from one sample in a study of shared clonotypes between healthy human individuals. Assay: immunoSEQ multiplex PCR; the TCRdb copy retains only in-frame clones and omits some. Found here are under 1,100,000 clones, about 75% of them singletons; the top ten hold approximately 1.5%. Sequencing was done on a sample of memory CD4+ T cells sorted from blood. The receptors stem from a man in his late teens or twenties in good health. CDR3s include the opening cysteine and the closing phenylalanine or tryptophan. D genes are given only for firm matches. Some rows mark clone size as missing; the rest say once, few, many or name a class of expanded clone.

j_gene | abundance | v_gene | d_gene | CDR3aa | CDR3nt
TRBJ1-4 | - | TRBV7-9 | TRBD1 | CASSLEGGSNEKLFF | TGTGCCAGCAGTCTCGAAGGGGGCAGTAATGAAAAACTGTTTTTT
TRBJ2-3 | - | TRBV7-2 | TRBD2 | CASSSVRGQRGTDTQYF | TGTGCCAGCAGCTCGGTTCGGGGTCAGCGGGGAACAGATACGCAGTATTTT
TRBJ2-7 | - | TRBV7-2 | TRBD2 | CASSSGSFIYEQYF | TGTGCCAGCAGCAGCGGGAGCTTCATCTACGAGCAGTACTTC
TRBJ1-1 | - | TRBV30 | - | CAWRSRGHFEAFF | TGTGCCTGGAGGAGCAGGGGACATTTTGAAGCTTTCTTT
TRBJ2-7 | once | TRBV11-2 | - | CASSLETGGSYEQYF | TGTGCCAGCAGCTTAGAGACGGGGGGCAGCTACGAGCAGTACTTC
TRBJ2-7 | once | TRBV29-1 | - | CSVRSQGFEQYF | TGCAGCGTGCGCAGCCAGGGGTTCGAGCAGTACTTC
TRBJ1-3 | - | TRBV6-5 | - | CASSVGTGNTIYF | TGTGCCAGCAGCGTGGGAACGGGAAACACCATATATTTT
TRBJ2-4 | once | TRBV30 | TRBD2 | CAWSVSSGGKNIQYF | TGTGCCTGGAGTGTGAGTAGCGGGGGCAAAAACATTCAGTACTTC
TRBJ1-4 | - | TRBV12-5 | - | CASGRASQGEKLFF | TGTGCTAGTGGCCGTGCTTCTCAGGGTGAAAAACTGTTTTTT
TRBJ1-3 | once | TRBV5-1 | - | CASMDGASGNTIYF | TGCGCCAGCATGGACGGAGCCTCTGGAAACACCATATATTTT
TRBJ2-2 | - | TRBV29-1 | - | CSVQSLQGSGELFF | TGCAGCGTTCAATCACTTCAGGGATCCGGGGAGCTGTTTTTT
TRBJ2-1 | - | TRBV30 | - | CVWSVLGGRNHEQFF | TGTGTCTGGAGTGTACTTGGCGGCCGAAACCATGAGCAGTTCTTC
TRBJ1-2 | - | TRBV6-1 | TRBD1 | CASSGGTGGGFGYGYTF | TGTGCCAGCAGTGGAGGGACAGGGGGAGGATTTGGATATGGCTACACCTTC
TRBJ2-1 | few | TRBV4-1 | - | CASSQDAGSSYNEQFF | TGCGCCAGCAGCCAAGATGCGGGTTCCTCCTACAATGAGCAGTTCTTC
TRBJ2-7 | once | TRBV20-1 | - | CSGTGPYEQYF | TGCAGTGGGACTGGGCCCTACGAGCAGTACTTC
TRBJ1-2 | - | TRBV15 | - | CATSREGGIYGYTF | TGTGCCACCAGCAGAGAGGGAGGAATCTATGGCTACACCTTC
TRBJ1-1 | - | TRBV20-1 | TRBD1 | CSASTGQRAFF | TGCAGTGCTAGTACGGGACAGCGGGCTTTCTTT
TRBJ2-1 | few | TRBV7-2 | - | CASSLDANEQFF | TGTGCCAGCAGCTTAGATGCCAATGAGCAGTTCTTC
TRBJ1-2 | - | TRBV27 | - | CASSPYDGLYGYTF | TGTGCCAGCAGCCCGTACGACGGTTTGTATGGCTACACCTTC
TRBJ2-1 | - | TRBV12-2 | - | CASRPRGLKYHNEQFF | TGTGCAAGTCGCCCGAGGGGGCTTAAATACCACAATGAGCAGTTCTTC
TRBJ2-3 | many | TRBV5-1 | - | CASTRSGLYTDTQYF | TGCGCCAGCACCCGATCGGGTCTGTACACAGATACGCAGTATTTT
TRBJ1-1 | - | TRBV7-9 | - | CASSLMGDTEAFF | TGTGCCAGCAGCTTAATGGGGGACACTGAAGCTTTCTTT
TRBJ1-2 | - | TRBV28 | - | CASSLQAANYGYTF | TGTGCCAGCAGTTTACAGGCTGCTAACTATGGCTACACCTTC
TRBJ2-7 | - | TRBV7-9 | TRBD2 | CASTSGGYEQYF | TGTGCCAGCACCTCGGGGGGCTACGAGCAGTACTTC
TRBJ2-7 | - | TRBV5-1 | - | CASSLGNYEQYF | TGCGCCAGCAGCTTAGGCAACTACGAGCAGTACTTC
TRBJ1-1 | once | TRBV5-1 | TRBD1 | CASQGDQNTEAFF | TGCGCCAGCCAGGGGGACCAGAACACTGAAGCTTTCTTT
TRBJ2-6 | - | TRBV7-2 | - | CASSSPPSGANVLTF | TGTGCCAGCAGCTCCCCCCCCTCTGGGGCCAACGTCCTGACTTTC
TRBJ2-1 | - | TRBV7-2 | TRBD2 | CASSRLAESSYNEQFF | TGTGCCAGCAGCAGGCTAGCGGAGAGCTCCTACAATGAGCAGTTCTTC
TRBJ1-2 | - | TRBV6-5 | - | CASKESQSYGYTF | TGTGCCAGCAAAGAGTCACAGTCCTATGGCTACACCTTC
TRBJ2-7 | - | TRBV7-2 | - | CASSLAWQGGLYEQYF | TGTGCCAGCAGCTTAGCTTGGCAGGGTGGCCTCTACGAGCAGTACTTC